The 10 T cell receptor beta chains presented below share a single source sample, sequenced in a study of blood T cell repertoires in COVID-19 (dated by TCRdb to 2018 to 2021). The protocol used for the library was the immunoSEQ multiplex PCR assay. In TCRdb, the immuneACCESS table is reduced to in-frame sequences with V and J assigned. These tables do not hold every clone; where another copy was compared, an unresolved V gene accounts for under half, and the others remain unexplained. Recorded for this sample are approximately 250,000 clones; around nine tenths of them occurred a single time. The ten largest clones take up more than 4.5% of the sample. Material: peripheral blood. The receptors shown here come from a woman between 55 and 75 years old with COVID-19, enrolled during active disease.

The V and J genes are TRBV10-3 and TRBJ2-7; 8 bases fit TRBD2. CDR3 size: 13 residues. Germline-derived CDR1 and CDR2 are ENHRY and SYGVKD. After removal of 6 bases from V and 3 bases from J, the junction contained 4 bases not matched to a gene. The CDR3 DNA sequence: TGTGCCATCAGAGGAACTAGCGGCTACGAGCAGTACTTC. Translated: CAIRGTSGYEQYF.

The chain carries TRBV30 and TRBJ2-1; TRBD2 aligns across 12 bases. Germline trimming cut 2 bases from V and 7 bases from J; bases unmatched to any gene: 9. This CDR3 has 16 residues. Germline loops: CDR1 GTSNPN, CDR2 SVGIG (reference sequence). The CDR3 nucleotides read TGTGCCTGGAGTTCCATACCCGGGACTAGCGGGAATGAGCAGTTCTTC. Amino acids: CAWSSIPGTSGNEQFF.

The chain couples TRBV14 to TRBJ1-2, with D unresolved. The CDR3 is 14 amino acids. Trimming took off 4 bases at V and 4 bases at J, with 13 bases between the two ends. Germline V CDR1 and CDR2: SGHDN, FVKESK. The CDR3 protein is CASSPLGGSYGYTF. The CDR3 DNA reads TGTGCCAGCAGCCCCCTAGGTGGTAGCTATGGCTACACCTTC.

The rearrangement joins TRBV5-1 to TRBJ2-1; 10 bases map to TRBD2. This CDR3 contains 14 residues. J lost 7 bases, V lost 7 bases, and 8 bases had no gene match. The germline CDR1 and CDR2 sequences are SGHRS and YFSETQ. The CDR3 nucleotides are TGCGCCAGCCAGCGGGAGGGCCTGGGGAATGAGCAGTTCTTC. This translates into CASQREGLGNEQFF.

The chain carries TRBV19 and TRBJ2-2; a possible D gene is TRBD1 (5 bases). The CDR3 is made up of 14 amino acids. Looked up from germline, CDR1 is LNHDA and CDR2 is SQIVND (reference sequence). The ends were cut back, 3 bases at V and 1 base at J, with 6 bases in the middle. Here the CDR3 reads CASSITGNTGELFF. Here the CDR3 DNA reads TGTGCCAGTAGTATTACAGGGAACACCGGGGAGCTGTTTTTT.

J is TRBJ1-1 and V is TRBV18; a possible D gene is TRBD1 (6 bases). Germline lookup yields CDR1 KGHSH and CDR2 LQKENI. The CDR3 has 15 residues. V was pared by 2 bases and J by 4 bases, with 14 bases between. The CDR3 sequence: CASSPNRVRGTEAFF. Written as DNA, the CDR3 is TGTGCCAGCTCACCAAACAGGGTAAGGGGCACTGAAGCTTTCTTT.

The V gene is TRBV19, the J gene TRBJ1-4; TRBD1 might be the D (6 bases). V was clipped by 10 bases and J by 5 bases, with 14 bases between them. The CDR3 length is 13 residues. Germline-derived CDR1 and CDR2 are LNHDA and SQIVND (reference sequence). The CDR3 protein is CATMGAANEKLFF. CDR3 bases: TGTGCCACAATGGGGGCGGCGAATGAAAAACTGTTTTTT.

The chain links TRBV5-1 to TRBJ2-3; 7 positions match TRBD2. Germline CDR1 SGHRS, CDR2 YFSETQ. Trimming removed 0 bases from V and 6 bases from J; junction bases left unmatched: 13. CDR3 size: 17 residues. The DNA of the CDR3 is TGCGCCAGCAGCTTGGCCGGGAGGCCTCATGGGTTGGATACGCAGTATTTT. This sequence encodes CASSLAGRPHGLDTQYF.

The V gene is TRBV5-4, the J gene TRBJ2-2, with TRBD1 matching over 11 bases. The V gene's germline CDR1 is SGHNT and CDR2 YYREEE (reference sequence). The trim removed 0 bases at V and 7 bases at J, leaving 5 bases unmatched. The CDR3 loop spans 16 amino acids. The CDR3 spells CASSLAGGQGVGELFF. CDR3 bases: TGTGCCAGCAGCTTGGCCGGGGGACAGGGGGTCGGGGAGCTGTTTTTT.

V usage is TRBV7-9 and J usage is TRBJ1-6; TRBD1 might be the D (5 bases). Germline V gene sequence: CDR1 SEHNR, CDR2 FQNEAQ (reference sequence). This CDR3 spans 13 amino acids. V dropped 3 bases and J dropped 8 bases, with 8 bases sitting between them. CDR3 bases: TGTGCCAGCAGCTTTTTGACAGATTCACCCCTCCACTTT. Encoded protein: CASSFLTDSPLHF.